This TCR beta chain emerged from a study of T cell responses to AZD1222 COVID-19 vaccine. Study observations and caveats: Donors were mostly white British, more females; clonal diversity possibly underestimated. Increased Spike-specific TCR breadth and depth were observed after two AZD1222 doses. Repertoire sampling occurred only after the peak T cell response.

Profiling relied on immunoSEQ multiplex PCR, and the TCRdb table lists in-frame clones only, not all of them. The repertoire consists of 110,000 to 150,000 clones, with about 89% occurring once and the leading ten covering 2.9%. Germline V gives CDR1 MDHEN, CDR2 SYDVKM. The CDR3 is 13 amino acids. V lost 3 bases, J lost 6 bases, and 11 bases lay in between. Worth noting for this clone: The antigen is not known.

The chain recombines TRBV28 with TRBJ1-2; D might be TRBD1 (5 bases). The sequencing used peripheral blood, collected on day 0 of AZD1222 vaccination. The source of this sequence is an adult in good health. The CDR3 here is CASSFRRGDGYTF. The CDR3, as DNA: TGTGCCAGCAGTTTTAGGCGAGGGGATGGCTACACCTTC.